This TCR beta chain was sequenced during a study of cytomegalovirus exposure and HLA in healthy donors. Method: immunoSEQ multiplex PCR; TCRdb's copy keeps in-frame clones and lacks some. The repertoire holds about 180,000 clones, with 85% to 90% as singletons. Donors came from a validation cohort of over a hundred subjects, distinct from the first 666-subject cohort. A note on this clone: The antigen remains undetermined.

Study-level results: For cytomegalovirus status, the classifier reportedly gave diagnoses with high specificity and sensitivity. Listed as cytomegalovirus-associated were 150 or so TCR beta chains. Whilst most TCR sequences proved rare, a subset of public TCRs occurred across many donors.

The CDR3 length is 14 residues. The receptor comes from a woman aged 25 to 39 in good health and CMV-seronegative. V gene TRBV21-1 combines with J gene TRBJ1-2; the table's D call, TRBD1, was not checked against the DNA. TRBV21-1 constitutes a pseudogene. Sequenced input: PBMCs. This CDR3 is CASSNQDRGLGYTF. The CDR3 DNA sequence: TGTGCCAGCAGCAACCAGGACAGGGGGCTTGGCTACACCTTC.